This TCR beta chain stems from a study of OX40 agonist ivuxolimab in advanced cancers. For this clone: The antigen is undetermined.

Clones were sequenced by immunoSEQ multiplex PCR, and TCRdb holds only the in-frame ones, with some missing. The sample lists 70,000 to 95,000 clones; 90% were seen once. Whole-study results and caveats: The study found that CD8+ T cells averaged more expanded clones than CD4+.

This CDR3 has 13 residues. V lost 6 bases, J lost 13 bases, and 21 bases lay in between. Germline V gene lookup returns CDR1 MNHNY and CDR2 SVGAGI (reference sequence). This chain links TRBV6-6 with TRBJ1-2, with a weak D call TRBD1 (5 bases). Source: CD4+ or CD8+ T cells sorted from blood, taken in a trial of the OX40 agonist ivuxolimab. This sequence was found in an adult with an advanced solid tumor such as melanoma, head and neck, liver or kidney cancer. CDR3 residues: CASSLTETDRRTF. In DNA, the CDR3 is TGTGCCAGCAGCCTCACGGAGACAGATAGGCGCACCTTC.